Given below is one TCR beta chain in context. Some clones are missing from TCRdb's copy, which holds only in-frame ones; the method was immunoSEQ multiplex PCR. The repertoire consists of hundreds of thousands of clones, with roughly 90% occurring once and the leading ten covering about 0.01%. This sample was taken from a study of shared T cell receptors in the human thymus. V lost 2 bases, J lost 0 bases, and 10 bases lay in between. The CDR3 consists of 16 residues. Germline CDR1 reads SNHLY; CDR2 reads FYNNEI. This sample was shared with a second study, whose subject was human thymus T cells. Turning to that study: Obtained as resections during corrective heart surgery, the thymus tissue was then studied. It looked as if thymic and blood repertoires used V and J genes in a biased way.

The sample consisted of thymocytes. The J gene is TRBJ2-2, the V gene TRBV2; D ambiguous. The sequence came from a boy less than two years old with a congenital heart defect. CDR3 nucleotides: TGTGCCAGCAGTGAAACCAGCGCTGCGAACACCGGGGAGCTGTTTTTT. This encodes CASSETSAANTGELFF.